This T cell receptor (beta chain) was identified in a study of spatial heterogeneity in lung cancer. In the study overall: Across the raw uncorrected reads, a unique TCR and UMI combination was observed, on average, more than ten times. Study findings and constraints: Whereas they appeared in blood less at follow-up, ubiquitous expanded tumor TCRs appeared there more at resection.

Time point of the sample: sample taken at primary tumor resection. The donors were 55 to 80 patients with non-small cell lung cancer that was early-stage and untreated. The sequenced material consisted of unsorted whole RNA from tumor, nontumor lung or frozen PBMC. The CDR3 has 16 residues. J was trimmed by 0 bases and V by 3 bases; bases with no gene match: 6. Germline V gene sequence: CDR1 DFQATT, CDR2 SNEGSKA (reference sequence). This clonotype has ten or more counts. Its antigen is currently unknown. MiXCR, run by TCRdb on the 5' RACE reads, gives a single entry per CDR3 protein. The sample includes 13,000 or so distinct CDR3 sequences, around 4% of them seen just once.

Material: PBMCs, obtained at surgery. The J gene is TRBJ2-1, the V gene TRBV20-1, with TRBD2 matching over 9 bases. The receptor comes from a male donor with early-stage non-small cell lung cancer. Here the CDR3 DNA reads TGCAGTGCTAGCCCCTTAGCGGGAGACTCCTACAATGAGCAGTTCTTC. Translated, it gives CSASPLAGDSYNEQFF.